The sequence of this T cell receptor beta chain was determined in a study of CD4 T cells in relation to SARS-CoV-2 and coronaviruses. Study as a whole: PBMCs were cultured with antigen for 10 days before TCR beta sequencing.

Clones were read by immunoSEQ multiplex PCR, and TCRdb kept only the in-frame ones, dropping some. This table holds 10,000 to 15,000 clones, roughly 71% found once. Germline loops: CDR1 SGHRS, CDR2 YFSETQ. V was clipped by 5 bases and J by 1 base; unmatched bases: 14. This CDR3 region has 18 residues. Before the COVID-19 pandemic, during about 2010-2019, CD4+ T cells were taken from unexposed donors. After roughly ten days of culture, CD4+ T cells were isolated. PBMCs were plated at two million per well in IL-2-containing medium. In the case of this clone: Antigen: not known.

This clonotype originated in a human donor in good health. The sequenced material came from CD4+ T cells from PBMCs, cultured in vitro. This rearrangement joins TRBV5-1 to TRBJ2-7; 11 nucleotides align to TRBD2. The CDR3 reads CASRRLAGGASGSYEQYF. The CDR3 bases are TGCGCCAGCAGGCGTCTAGCGGGAGGTGCCTCAGGTTCCTACGAGCAGTACTTC.